This T cell receptor (beta chain) was identified in a study of T cells in Graves' hyperthyroidism and ophthalmopathy. This clonotype was counted at least ten times. TCR beta CDR3 sequences were amplified from RNA transcripts. TCR CDR3 regions were first amplified by RT-PCR with HTBI primers. MiXCR, run by TCRdb on the multiplex PCR reads, gives a single entry per CDR3 protein. The table includes some 200,000 distinct CDR3 sequences, 17% detected once. The sequence was collected from a man in his fifties or sixties with Graves' hyperthyroidism. The material sequenced was blood.

This CDR3 is CASSLIPGGMTGGPYNEQFF. DNA of the CDR3: TGTGCCAGCAGCTTAATTCCGGGAGGAATGACAGGGGGCCCCTACAATGAGCAGTTCTTC. The rearrangement links TRBV11-2 to TRBJ2-1; 10 bases agree with TRBD1. There are 20 residues in the CDR3. Germline loops: CDR1 SGHAT, CDR2 FQNNGV. The V gene end was trimmed by 2 bases and the J gene end by 2 bases; junction bases not matched to a gene: 15.